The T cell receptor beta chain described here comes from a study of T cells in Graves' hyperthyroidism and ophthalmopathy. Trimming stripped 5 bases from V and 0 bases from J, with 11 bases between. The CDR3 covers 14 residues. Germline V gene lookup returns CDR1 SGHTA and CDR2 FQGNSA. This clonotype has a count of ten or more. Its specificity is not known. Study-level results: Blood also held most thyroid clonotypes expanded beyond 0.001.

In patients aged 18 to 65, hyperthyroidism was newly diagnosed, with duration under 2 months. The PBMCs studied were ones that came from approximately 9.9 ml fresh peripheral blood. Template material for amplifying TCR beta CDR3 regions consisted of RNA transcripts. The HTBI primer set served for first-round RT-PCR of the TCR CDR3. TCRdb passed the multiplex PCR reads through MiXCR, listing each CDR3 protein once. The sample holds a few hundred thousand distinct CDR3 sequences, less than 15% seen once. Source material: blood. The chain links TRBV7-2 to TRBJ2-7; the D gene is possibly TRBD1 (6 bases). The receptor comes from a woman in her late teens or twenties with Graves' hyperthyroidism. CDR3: CASSPDRFSYEQYF. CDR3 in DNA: TGTGCCAGCAGCCCTGACAGGTTCTCCTACGAGCAGTACTTC.